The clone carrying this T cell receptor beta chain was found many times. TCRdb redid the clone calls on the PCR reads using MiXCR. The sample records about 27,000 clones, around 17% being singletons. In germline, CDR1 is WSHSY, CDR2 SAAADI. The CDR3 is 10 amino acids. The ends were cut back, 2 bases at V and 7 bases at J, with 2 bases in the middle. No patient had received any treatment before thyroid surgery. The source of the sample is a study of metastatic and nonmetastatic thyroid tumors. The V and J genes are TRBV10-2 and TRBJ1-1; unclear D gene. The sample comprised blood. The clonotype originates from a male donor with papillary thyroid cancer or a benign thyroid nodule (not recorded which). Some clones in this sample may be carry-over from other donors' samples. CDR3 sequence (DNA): TGCGCCAGCAGTGAGGGTGAAGCTTTCTTT. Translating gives CASSEGEAFF.